The 5 T cell receptor beta chains reported below all come from one sample, sequenced in a study of shared clonotypes between healthy human individuals (dated by TCRdb to the early 2020s). Library construction relied on the immunoSEQ multiplex PCR assay. The table comes from immuneACCESS by way of TCRdb, which keeps in-frame sequences with V and J called. Part of the clones is missing from these tables; in studies checked, under half for an unresolved V gene and the rest for unknown reasons. The table for this sample lists over 1.4 million clones; roughly 96% of them were counted only once. Of the sample, 0.95% to 1.5% is held by the ten largest clones. Specimen: naive CD4+ T cells sorted from blood. The cell subset or site label of this sample denotes: CD45RA+ positively selected. All receptors come from a man under 40 in good health.

The gene calls are TRBV12-2 and TRBJ2-3; TRBD2 reflects the table's D call only, with no check against the DNA. TRBV12-2 is a pseudogene. This CDR3 spans 13 amino acids. Written as DNA, the CDR3 is TGTGCAAGTCGCTTAGTACCGTCGGGTCGCCCACCCTTT. As protein: CASRLVPSGRPPF.

Notes on this clone: This same CDR3 is encoded by further DNA sequences in the sample. The CDR3 reads CASSFRGHEQYF. The CDR3, as DNA: TGTGCCAGCAGCTTCCGGGGGCACGAGCAGTACTTC. The chain uses TRBV7-9 and TRBJ2-7; D tentatively fits TRBD1 or TRBD2 (6 bases each). V was pared by 3 bases and J by 5 bases, with 8 bases between. Germline CDR1 is SEHNR and CDR2 is FQNEAQ (reference sequence). The CDR3 is made up of 12 amino acids.

V usage is TRBV2 and J usage is TRBJ1-2; possibly TRBD1 for D (6 bases). Trimming left V 6 bases short and J 7 bases short, with 15 bases between. This CDR3 is 13 amino acids long. The germline CDR1 and CDR2 sequences are SNHLY and FYNNEI. CDR3 coding DNA: TGTGCCAGCAGCGGGTTCAGGGGAGGTGGCTACACCTTC. Its translation: CASSGFRGGGYTF.

The V call is TRBV7-3, the J call TRBJ2-5; TRBD1 matches at 7 bases. Germline V lookup: CDR1 SGHTA, CDR2 FQGTGA. J gave up 3 bases and V 5 bases, and 9 bases lay outside the gene matches. The length of the CDR3 is 15 residues. The CDR3 reads CASSLRTGREETQYF. The CDR3 bases are TGTGCCAGCAGCCTACGGACAGGTAGAGAAGAGACCCAGTACTTC.

As concerns this clone: The sample contains more than one DNA sequence encoding this CDR3. The chain links TRBV5-1 to TRBJ2-5; D call uncertain. CDR1 and CDR2 from the germline V gene are SGHRS and YFSETQ. The V end was cut by 1 base, the J end by 5 bases, with 6 bases between. The CDR3 loop spans 12 amino acids. Here the CDR3 DNA reads TGCGCCAGCAGCTTGAGGCGCGAGACCCAGTACTTC. This codes for CASSLRRETQYF.